These 15 T cell receptor beta chains share one sample of origin, sequenced in a study of blood T cell repertoires in COVID-19. Produced via immunoSEQ multiplex PCR; TCRdb's table is partial and in-frame only. This table holds about 200,000 clones, 70% to 90% found once. Sequenced: PBMCs or T cells enriched from blood (not recorded which). Source of these receptors: a woman aged 40 to 49 with acute COVID-19.

DNA of the CDR3: TGTGCCAGCAGCTTGGGACTAGCGGGGGATACGCAGTATTTT. Amino acid sequence: CASSLGLAGDTQYF. The chain recombines TRBV7-8 with TRBJ2-3; 13 positions agree with TRBD2. The CDR3 is 14 amino acids. Germline assignment: CDR1 SGHVS and CDR2 FQNEAQ. Trimming cost V 3 bases and J 6 bases; bases outside gene matches: 0. The full variable domain, with the rest looked up from reference TRBV7-8 and TRBJ2-3, is GAGVSQSPRYKVAKRGQDVALRCDPISGHVSLFWYQQALGQGPEFLTYFQNEAQLDKSGLPSDRFFAERPEGSVSTLKIQRTQQEDSAVYLCASSLGLAGDTQYFGPGTRLTVL.

The chain couples TRBV21-1 to TRBJ2-7; the table gives TRBD1 as D, unverified against the DNA. TRBV21-1 is a documented pseudogene. CDR3 size: 17 residues. The DNA for the CDR3 is TGTGCCAGCAGCAATCCCAGGCTGACAGGACCTACCTACGAGCAGTACTTC. This sequence encodes CASSNPRLTGPTYEQYF.

This clone occurred a few times. The V call is TRBV15, the J call TRBJ1-2, with 7 bases fitting TRBD1. This CDR3 is built from 14 residues. The J segment lost 5 bases and the V segment lost 3 bases, leaving 6 bases of the junction unmatched. CDR1 is LNHNV and CDR2 is YYDKDF in the germline V gene (reference sequence). The CDR3 loop reads CATSRLQGSYGYTF. The CDR3 region has the DNA TGTGCCACCAGCAGGCTACAGGGGAGTTATGGCTACACCTTC.

This clone appeared a few times. The gene calls are TRBV19 and TRBJ2-7; 7 positions match TRBD1. Germline trimming cut 4 bases from V and 3 bases from J; bases unmatched to any gene: 12. From germline, CDR1 is LNHDA and CDR2 SQIVND (reference sequence). The CDR3 is made up of 16 amino acids. CDR3 in amino acids: CASSSYPPGQFYEQYF. The CDR3, as DNA: TGTGCCAGTAGTAGCTACCCCCCGGGACAGTTCTACGAGCAGTACTTC.

The rearrangement links TRBV28 to TRBJ2-5; TRBD1 agrees at 8 bases. Germline loops: CDR1 MDHEN, CDR2 SYDVKM. The ends lost 5 bases at V and 3 bases at J; junction bases unmatched: 8. The CDR3 length is 15 residues. DNA of the CDR3: TGTGCCAGCAGTCGTTCGGGACAGGCGGAAGAGACCCAGTACTTC. Protein sequence: CASSRSGQAEETQYF.

This clone was recorded only once. The chain joins TRBV5-4 to TRBJ1-2; unclear D gene. From germline, CDR1 is SGHNT and CDR2 YYREEE (reference sequence). The CDR3 has 13 residues. The V and J ends lost 6 bases and 2 bases respectively, with 11 bases between them. CDR3 sequence reads: CASTGEGNYGYTF. Here the CDR3 DNA reads TGTGCCAGCACAGGCGAGGGAAACTATGGCTACACCTTC. Combining the CDR3 with reference TRBV5-4 and TRBJ1-2 gives the whole variable domain ETGVTQSPTHLIKTRGQQVTLRCSSQSGHNTVSWYQQALGQGPQFIFQYYREEENGRGNFPPRFSGLQFPNYSSELNVNALELDDSALYLCASTGEGNYGYTFGSGTRLTVV.

This chain uses TRBV2 with TRBJ2-7, with 10 bases identical to TRBD2. CDR3 size: 17 residues. V lost 1 base and J lost 1; bases outside the gene matches: 7. Germline V CDR1 and CDR2: SNHLY, FYNNEI. CDR3 sequence: CASSEGLAGVRSYEQYF. As DNA, the CDR3 is TGTGCCAGCAGTGAAGGGCTAGCGGGAGTTCGGTCCTACGAGCAGTACTTC.

The gene calls are TRBV5-1 and TRBJ1-1; 12 bases match TRBD1. The V and J ends lost 3 bases and 10 bases, in that order; junction bases with no gene match: 4. Germline loops: CDR1 SGHRS, CDR2 YFSETQ. The CDR3 is made up of 13 amino acids. The CDR3: CASSWGQGAVAFF. The CDR3 nucleotides are TGCGCCAGCAGCTGGGGACAGGGGGCCGTAGCTTTCTTT.

The CDR3 DNA follows: TGCGCCAGCAGCCAAAGGACGGGATTTGACGGGGAGCTGTTTTTT. This gives the protein CASSQRTGFDGELFF. This chain connects TRBV4-1 to TRBJ2-2, with D maybe TRBD2 (5 bases). This CDR3 spans 15 amino acids. Trimming stripped 2 bases from V and 7 bases from J, with 14 bases between. The V gene's germline CDR1 is MGHRA and CDR2 YSYEKL.

The chain is built from TRBV6-1 and TRBJ2-7, with TRBD2 matching over 9 bases. Unmatched junction bases numbered 9, after V lost 4 bases and J lost 2 bases. Germline V gene lookup returns CDR1 MNHNS and CDR2 SASEGT. This CDR3 is built from 16 residues. The CDR3 DNA is TGTGCCAGCAGTGCCTCCCTAGCGGGGACTCCCTACGAGCAGTACTTC. This codes for CASSASLAGTPYEQYF.

The chain couples TRBV3-1 (or the pseudogene TRBV3-2) to TRBJ1-2, with D perhaps matching TRBD1 (6 bases). The CDR3 length is 14 residues. Trimming pared 5 bases from V and 9 bases from J, leaving 19 bases between. Germline lookup yields CDR1 LGHDT and CDR2 YNNKEL (reference sequence). CDR3 loop: CASSSRDMGWSYTF. The CDR3 DNA sequence: TGTGCCAGCAGCTCCCGGGACATGGGATGGAGCTACACCTTC.

This clone was picked up many times. V usage is TRBV11-2 and J usage is TRBJ2-5; 7 nucleotides align to TRBD1. V lost 1 base, J lost 7 bases, and 3 bases stayed unmatched. Germline CDR1 and CDR2: SGHAT and FQNNGV. The CDR3 extends over 13 amino acids. This CDR3 reads CASSLGQGRTQYF. CDR3 nucleotide sequence: TGTGCCAGCAGCTTAGGACAGGGACGGACCCAGTACTTC.

The chain is built from TRBV28 and TRBJ1-2; 10 bases map to TRBD1. CDR1 MDHEN and CDR2 SYDVKM come from the germline V gene. The CDR3 is made up of 16 amino acids. After removal of 5 bases from V and 4 bases from J, the junction contained 10 bases not matched to a gene. The DNA for the CDR3 is TGTGCCAGCAGTGTGACAGGGGGCGCGTCTGTCTATGGCTACACCTTC. This encodes CASSVTGGASVYGYTF.

The CDR3 loop reads CASSLGLAGEGQFF. CDR3 sequence (DNA): TGTGCCAGTAGTTTAGGACTAGCGGGAGAGGGGCAGTTCTTC. The chain has TRBV19 and TRBJ2-1, with 13 bases aligning to TRBD2. CDR3 size: 14 residues. After removal of 5 bases from V and 12 bases from J, the junction contained 7 bases not matched to a gene. Germline-derived CDR1 and CDR2 are LNHDA and SQIVND (reference sequence).

The chain employs TRBV28 and TRBJ2-7; a possible D gene is TRBD1 (6 bases). Germline lookup yields CDR1 MDHEN and CDR2 SYDVKM. Trimming took off 7 bases at V and 3 bases at J, with 13 bases between the two ends. The CDR3 runs to 13 residues. Written as DNA, the CDR3 is TGTGCCAGCAAGGGGCAGGGGAACTACGAGCAGTACTTC. It translates to CASKGQGNYEQYF.